These 13 T cell receptor beta chains originate from one sample sequenced in a study of ipilimumab plus nivolumab after autologous stem cell transplantation. Sequencing was performed with immunoSEQ multiplex PCR; in TCRdb, only in-frame clones are kept and a portion is missing. There are 20,000 to 30,000 clones in the sample; 86% occur only once, and approximately 5.2% lies in the top ten. The sample consisted of PBMCs, taken in a trial of ipilimumab plus nivolumab as post-transplant consolidation. All receptors come from a male donor with diffuse large B-cell lymphoma.

This clone appeared once. The J gene is TRBJ1-3, the V gene TRBV7-2, with 12 bases fitting TRBD1. J gave up 5 bases and V 5 bases, and 10 bases lay outside the gene matches. The CDR3 runs 17 residues. Per germline, CDR1 SGHTA and CDR2 FQGNSA. CDR3 nucleotides: TGTGCCAGCAGCAAAAAGCCGGGACAGGGGGCGCGAAACACCATATATTTT. Translation gives CASSKKPGQGARNTIYF. The complete variable domain, with remaining parts taken from reference TRBV7-2 and TRBJ1-3, reads GAGVSQSPSNKVTEKGKDVELRCDPISGHTALYWYRQSLGQGLEFLIYFQGNSAPDKSGLPSDRFSAERTGGSVSTLTIQRTQQEDSAVYLCASSKKPGQGARNTIYFGEGSWLTVV.

This chain connects TRBV7-9 to TRBJ2-3, with 8 bases aligning to TRBD2. The germline V gene encodes CDR1 SEHNR and CDR2 FQNEAQ (reference sequence). The CDR3 spans 15 residues. After removal of 5 bases from V and 1 base from J, the junction contained 5 bases not matched to a gene. CDR3 coding DNA: TGTGCCAGCAGCGCGCCGGGACTAGGCACAGATACGCAGTATTTT. This codes for CASSAPGLGTDTQYF.

J is TRBJ2-6 and V is TRBV7-9; 8 bases fit TRBD1. CDR3 length: 16 amino acids. Germline trimming cut 5 bases from V and 2 bases from J; bases unmatched to any gene: 5. Germline V gene data show CDR1 as SEHNR and CDR2 as FQNEAQ (reference sequence). The CDR3 DNA reads TGTGCCAGCAGCCGGACAGGGAACCCTGGGGCCAACGTCCTGACTTTC. Its translation is CASSRTGNPGANVLTF.

The gene calls are TRBV13 and TRBJ2-5; 11 bases map to TRBD2. The better agreement between TRBJ2-7 and the DNA end casts doubt on the J call. Germline CDR1 PRHDT, CDR2 FYEKMQ (reference sequence). The CDR3 loop spans 19 amino acids. The CDR3 region has the DNA TGTGCCAGCAGCTTAGGTTCTTGGGGACTAGCGGACGCCAACTACGAGCAGTACTTC. Translating gives CASSLGSWGLADANYEQYF.

J is TRBJ1-5 and V is TRBV29-1; TRBD1 aligns across 9 bases. There are 13 residues in the CDR3. From germline, CDR1 is SQVTM and CDR2 ANQGSEA. Unmatched junction bases numbered 5, after V lost 4 bases and J lost 7 bases. The CDR3 DNA follows: TGCAGCGTTGTAAGCGGACAGGGGCAGCCCCAGCATTTT. The encoded protein is CSVVSGQGQPQHF.

The chain has TRBV11-2 and TRBJ1-3; D ambiguous. The V end lost 8 bases, the J end lost 5 bases, and 16 bases lay between the germline ends. Germline values: CDR1 SGHAT, CDR2 FQNNGV. CDR3 size: 14 residues. The CDR3 sequence: CASLSSGGRNTIYF. CDR3 nucleotides: TGTGCCAGCCTGTCTAGCGGAGGGAGAAACACCATATATTTT.

The chain joins TRBV10-2 to TRBJ2-5, with 9 nucleotides matching TRBD2. This CDR3 contains 13 residues. V dropped 2 bases and J dropped 5; count of bases not matched to a gene: 0. Germline V lookup: CDR1 WSHSY, CDR2 SAAADI. CDR3 in amino acids: CASSETSGETQYF. For the CDR3, the DNA is TGCGCCAGCAGTGAGACTAGCGGGGAGACCCAGTACTTC.

CDR3 residues: CASSGGLDTDTQYF. The CDR3 DNA sequence: TGTGCCAGCAGCGGAGGACTAGACACAGATACGCAGTATTTT. The gene calls are TRBV11-1 and TRBJ2-3, with 7 bases matching TRBD2. CDR3 size: 14 residues. Germline-derived CDR1 and CDR2 are SGHAT and FQDESV (reference sequence). Trimming took 5 bases from V and 2 from J; bases not matched to a gene: 4.

This clone was observed a single time. The chain has TRBV5-5 and TRBJ1-2, with D unclear. Deletions cut 0 bases from V and 2 bases from J, with 11 bases between. The CDR3 runs 15 residues. In germline, CDR1 is SGHKS, CDR2 YYEKEE (reference sequence). As DNA, the CDR3 is TGTGCCAGCAGCTTGGGAGGGTTGGGCAACTATGGCTACACCTTC. Its protein product is CASSLGGLGNYGYTF.

The CDR3 sequence is CASSPQWRGETQYF. CDR3 DNA sequence: TGTGCCAGCTCACCCCAGTGGCGGGGAGAGACCCAGTACTTC. This chain joins TRBV18 and TRBJ2-5; D is possibly TRBD2 (6 bases). In germline, CDR1 is KGHSH, CDR2 LQKENI. The CDR3 is 14 residues long. V shed 3 bases and J shed 4 bases, with 12 bases lying between them. The full variable domain, completed using reference TRBV18 and TRBJ2-5, is NAGVMQNPRHLVRRRGQEARLRCSPMKGHSHVYWYRQLPEEGLKFMVYLQKENIIDESGMPKERFSAEFPKEGPSILRIQQVVRGDSAAYFCASSPQWRGETQYFGPGTRLLVL.

This chain connects TRBV7-8 to TRBJ1-2, with 8 positions matching TRBD1. In germline, CDR1 is SGHVS, CDR2 FQNEAQ. V shed 5 bases, J shed 4 bases, and the junction held 3 bases outside the gene matches. The CDR3 spans 13 residues. CDR3 sequence reads: CASSQGASYGYTF. The DNA of the CDR3 is TGTGCCAGCAGCCAGGGGGCTTCCTATGGCTACACCTTC.

The genes are TRBV7-2 and TRBJ2-7; D gene ambiguous. V was cut by 5 bases and J by 3 bases, with 8 bases left in between. The CDR3 runs to 12 residues. CDR1 and CDR2 from the germline V gene are SGHTA and FQGNSA. Here the CDR3 DNA reads TGTGCCAGCAGCCCGTTTAACTACGAGCAGTACTTC. It encodes CASSPFNYEQYF.

This chain uses TRBV2 with TRBJ2-5; a possible D gene is TRBD1 (5 bases). CDR3 size: 13 residues. The V gene lost 4 bases and the J gene lost 1 base, with 7 bases spanning the gap. The germline V gene has CDR1 SNHLY and CDR2 FYNNEI. The chain's CDR3 is CASSGGTQETQYF. The CDR3 bases are TGTGCCAGCAGTGGGGGCACCCAAGAGACCCAGTACTTC. Full variable domain (missing parts from reference TRBV2 and TRBJ2-5): EPEVTQTPSHQVTQMGQEVILRCVPISNHLYFYWYRQILGQKVEFLVSFYNNEISEKSEIFDDQFSVERPDGSNFTLKIRSTKLEDSAMYFCASSGGTQETQYFGPGTRLLVL.